The 25 T cell receptor beta chains in this list originate from one sample, sequenced in a study of shared clonotypes between healthy human individuals. This table comes from immunoSEQ multiplex PCR, and its TCRdb copy is limited to in-frame clones, with some not included. In the table there are a few million clones, about 92% of which are singletons. Sequenced material: naive CD4+ T cells sorted from blood. Subset meaning: CD45RA+ positively selected. These receptors were collected from a man between 18 and 29 years old in good health.

The chain recombines TRBV9 with TRBJ1-2, with 9 bases identical to TRBD1. Germline assignment: CDR1 SGDLS and CDR2 YYNGEE. Trimming took 3 bases from V and 7 from J; bases not matched to a gene: 16. CDR3 length: 17 residues. The CDR3 is CASSGVGQGGLIGGYTF. The CDR3 bases are TGTGCCAGCAGCGGGGTGGGACAGGGAGGATTGATTGGTGGCTACACCTTC.

This rearrangement joins TRBV19 to TRBJ2-1, with 13 bases fitting TRBD2. Germline CDR1 is LNHDA and CDR2 is SQIVND (reference sequence). Germline trimming cut 3 bases from V and 8 bases from J; bases unmatched to any gene: 7. The CDR3 runs to 16 residues. CDR3 sequence reads: CASSIARTSGSDEQFF. CDR3 in DNA: TGTGCCAGTAGTATTGCAAGGACTAGCGGGAGCGATGAGCAGTTCTTC. The full variable domain, rest sourced from reference TRBV19 and TRBJ2-1, is DGGITQSPKYLFRKEGQNVTLSCEQNLNHDAMYWYRQDPGQGLRLIYYSQIVNDFQKGDIAEGYSVSREKKESFPLTVTSAQKNPTAFYLCASSIARTSGSDEQFFGPGTRLTVL.

The V and J genes are TRBV10-1 and TRBJ1-5; 7 positions match TRBD1. Germline loops: CDR1 WNHNN, CDR2 SYGVQD (reference sequence). This CDR3 is built from 16 residues. V gave up 9 bases and J gave up 0 bases; unmatched junction bases: 11. This CDR3 is CARTDRELYSNQPQHF. As DNA, the CDR3 is TGCGCCAGGACCGACAGGGAACTATATAGCAATCAGCCCCAGCATTTT.

The chain carries TRBV5-4 and TRBJ2-5; D tentatively reads TRBD1 or TRBD2 (5 bases each). CDR1 SGHNT and CDR2 YYREEE come from the germline V gene (reference sequence). Trimming stripped 0 bases from V and 2 bases from J, with 11 bases between. This CDR3 is built from 15 residues. CDR3 bases: TGTGCCAGCAGCTTGGGGGGCAGGGAGCAAGAGACCCAGTACTTC. It translates to CASSLGGREQETQYF. The variable domain in full, completed from reference TRBV5-4 and TRBJ2-5, reads ETGVTQSPTHLIKTRGQQVTLRCSSQSGHNTVSWYQQALGQGPQFIFQYYREEENGRGNFPPRFSGLQFPNYSSELNVNALELDDSALYLCASSLGGREQETQYFGPGTRLLVL.

The genes are TRBV5-6 and TRBJ2-1; maybe TRBD1 (6 bases). The CDR3 extends over 15 amino acids. With 4 bases removed from V and 3 bases from J, the gap between germline ends came to 14 bases. Germline CDR1 and CDR2: SGHDT and YYEEEE. The CDR3 sequence: CASSHRDTLYNEQFF. In nucleotides, the CDR3 is TGTGCCAGCAGCCACCGGGACACCCTCTACAATGAGCAGTTCTTC.

The rearrangement joins TRBV5-1 to TRBJ1-2; 7 nucleotides match TRBD1. V was clipped by 2 bases and J by 7 bases; unmatched bases: 5. Germline CDR1 reads SGHRS; CDR2 reads YFSETQ. The CDR3 runs 13 residues. CDR3 bases: TGCGCCAGCAGCTTTGGAGGGGGCGGTGGCTACACCTTC. It specifies CASSFGGGGGYTF. The full variable domain, with the rest looked up from reference TRBV5-1 and TRBJ1-2, is KAGVTQTPRYLIKTRGQQVTLSCSPISGHRSVSWYQQTPGQGLQFLFEYFSETQRNKGNFPGRFSGRQFSNSRSEMNVSTLELGDSALYLCASSFGGGGGYTFGSGTRLTVV.

The chain combines TRBV5-1 with TRBJ2-7, with 7 bases identical to TRBD1. Germline lookup yields CDR1 SGHRS and CDR2 YFSETQ. V dropped 0 bases and J dropped 3; count of bases not matched to a gene: 6. This CDR3 is 15 amino acids long. CDR3 DNA: TGCGCCAGCAGCTTGGATGGGCGACAGGGCTACGAGCAGTACTTC. It encodes CASSLDGRQGYEQYF.

This clone was observed a single time. The chain links TRBV18 to TRBJ2-1, with 9 bases aligning to TRBD2. With 6 bases clipped from V and 7 bases from J, the junction kept 13 bases outside the gene matches. Germline lookup yields CDR1 KGHSH and CDR2 LQKENI. The CDR3 has 16 amino acids. Written as DNA, the CDR3 is TGTGCCAGCTCCGAGAATTTCCTAGCGGGAAATAATGAGCAGTTCTTC. It translates to CASSENFLAGNNEQFF. Drawing the rest from reference TRBV18 and TRBJ2-1, the complete variable domain is NAGVMQNPRHLVRRRGQEARLRCSPMKGHSHVYWYRQLPEEGLKFMVYLQKENIIDESGMPKERFSAEFPKEGPSILRIQQVVRGDSAAYFCASSENFLAGNNEQFFGPGTRLTVL.

The chain recombines TRBV29-1 with TRBJ1-1; 9 bases are a match to TRBD1. V lost 7 bases and J lost 1; bases outside the gene matches: 13. CDR1 is SQVTM, CDR2 ANQGSEA, per germline. The CDR3 length is 16 residues. CDR3 coding DNA: TGCAGCGCTGCGCTCCTAACAGGGGGCAGGAACACTGAAGCTTTCTTT. This codes for CSAALLTGGRNTEAFF. Drawing the rest from reference TRBV29-1 and TRBJ1-1, the complete variable domain is SAVISQKPSRDICQRGTSLTIQCQVDSQVTMMFWYRQQPGQSLTLIATANQGSEATYESGFVIDKFPISRPNLTFSTLTVSNMSPEDSSIYLCSAALLTGGRNTEAFFGQGTRLTVV.

The J gene is TRBJ2-3, the V gene TRBV7-9; weak D call: TRBD1 (5 bases). The germline CDR1 and CDR2 sequences are SEHNR and FQNEAQ (reference sequence). V lost 3 bases and J 4 bases, leaving 23 bases between the germline ends. The CDR3 extends over 18 amino acids. The CDR3 nucleotides are TGTGCCAGCAGCTTTAGGGGTTTTGCCTCTGCAATCCCAGATACGCAGTATTTT. Its protein is CASSFRGFASAIPDTQYF.

This clone was seen once. The chain has TRBV5-4 and TRBJ1-2; possible D gene TRBD1, 5 bases. The CDR3 is made up of 12 amino acids. V dropped 0 bases and J dropped 8 bases, with 8 bases sitting between them. Germline V gives CDR1 SGHNT, CDR2 YYREEE (reference sequence). CDR3 coding DNA: TGTGCCAGCAGCTTGGGCGGGGCCGGCTACACCTTC. Amino acids: CASSLGGAGYTF.

This clone has more than one count but fewer than ten. This same CDR3 is encoded by further DNA sequences in the sample. The chain links TRBV5-1 to TRBJ2-1, with TRBD1 identical over 7 bases. Losses at the gene ends were 4 bases for V and 0 bases for J; bases not matched to a gene: 4. Germline values: CDR1 SGHRS, CDR2 YFSETQ. This CDR3 is built from 15 residues. The CDR3 nucleotides read TGCGCCAGCAGCCCGGGACAGAGCTCCTACAATGAGCAGTTCTTC. Protein: CASSPGQSSYNEQFF.

The chain carries TRBV5-4 and TRBJ2-1, with a possible D match to TRBD1 (6 bases). V dropped 4 bases and J dropped 5 bases, with 25 bases sitting between them. CDR1 is SGHNT, CDR2 YYREEE, per germline (reference sequence). CDR3 length: 18 residues. CDR3 protein: CASSIQSVRGASNNEQFF. CDR3 coding DNA: TGTGCCAGCAGCATTCAGAGCGTCAGGGGCGCTAGTAACAATGAGCAGTTCTTC.

The V call is TRBV7-3, the J call TRBJ2-1; D possibly matches TRBD1 or TRBD2 (5 bases each). CDR1 SGHTA and CDR2 FQGTGA come from the germline V gene. The V and J ends lost 5 bases and 7 bases respectively, with 12 bases between them. The CDR3 contains 13 residues. This CDR3 reads CASSSGTSNEQFF. In DNA form, the CDR3 reads TGTGCCAGCAGCAGTGGGACGTCAAATGAGCAGTTCTTC.

This clone occurred a few times. Other DNA sequences of this sample code for an identical CDR3. The chain carries TRBV2 and TRBJ1-1; TRBD1 aligns across 9 bases. The CDR3 contains 13 residues. With V trimmed by 6 bases and J by 6 bases, 5 bases remained unmatched. Germline V gene sequence: CDR1 SNHLY, CDR2 FYNNEI. In DNA form, the CDR3 reads TGTGCCAGCAGGGGGACAGGGAGGGCTGAAGCTTTCTTT. It specifies CASRGTGRAEAFF.

The V call is TRBV2, the J call TRBJ2-7; D uncertain. Germline CDR1 reads SNHLY; CDR2 reads FYNNEI. The germline V and J ends were trimmed by 0 bases and 1 base, with 7 bases remaining between them. CDR3 length: 14 residues. In DNA form, the CDR3 reads TGTGCCAGCAGTGAAGCGCTTCAGTCCTACGAGCAGTACTTC. This encodes CASSEALQSYEQYF.

The chain employs TRBV20-1 and TRBJ2-7; maybe TRBD2 (5 bases). V was cut by 3 bases and J by 7 bases, with 10 bases left in between. Germline V gene sequence: CDR1 DFQATT, CDR2 SNEGSKA (reference sequence). The CDR3 consists of 11 residues. The CDR3, as DNA: TGCAGTGCTAGTCGGTCGGGGGAGCAGTACTTC. This sequence encodes CSASRSGEQYF.

V usage is TRBV6-1 and J usage is TRBJ2-5, with 9 bases identical to TRBD2. Germline values: CDR1 MNHNS, CDR2 SASEGT. There are 18 residues in the CDR3. V dropped 4 bases and J dropped 1; count of bases not matched to a gene: 13. CDR3 coding DNA: TGTGCCAGCAGTGCCCAACCAGGTAGCGGGGGCACCCAAGAGACCCAGTACTTC. As protein: CASSAQPGSGGTQETQYF.

The chain uses TRBV6-1 and TRBJ2-3, with TRBD2 as a possible D gene (5 bases). This CDR3 has 15 residues. Germline loops: CDR1 MNHNS, CDR2 SASEGT. V lost 4 bases and J 1 base, leaving 12 bases between the germline ends. CDR3 nucleotides: TGTGCCAGCAGTGGACTCCGGGAACGCACAGATACGCAGTATTTT. Its protein product is CASSGLRERTDTQYF.

The chain uses TRBV27 and TRBJ2-5; D tentatively reads TRBD1 or TRBD2 (5 bases each). CDR1 and CDR2 from the germline V gene are MNHEY and SMNVEV (reference sequence). V lost 6 bases and J 3 bases, leaving 20 bases between the germline ends. The CDR3 covers 16 residues. CDR3 amino acids: CASSPLGVSREETQYF. DNA for the CDR3: TGTGCCAGCAGCCCCTTGGGGGTCAGTCGGGAAGAGACCCAGTACTTC.

This chain connects TRBV30 to TRBJ2-6; the D is unclear. V dropped 5 bases and J dropped 4 bases, with 12 bases sitting between them. CDR1 and CDR2 from the germline V gene are GTSNPN and SVGIG (reference sequence). The CDR3 extends over 14 amino acids. The CDR3: CAWGDTGGANVLTF. The DNA of the CDR3 is TGTGCCTGGGGAGACACGGGCGGGGCCAACGTCCTGACTTTC.

The chain uses TRBV2 and TRBJ2-1; 8 positions agree with TRBD2. CDR1 SNHLY and CDR2 FYNNEI come from the germline V gene. The junction had 8 bases not matched to a gene; V was cut back by 5 bases and J by 2 bases. CDR3 length: 16 residues. The CDR3 here is CASSTPTSEAYNEQFF. DNA of the CDR3: TGTGCCAGCAGTACGCCGACTAGCGAAGCCTACAATGAGCAGTTCTTC.

The rearrangement joins TRBV19 to TRBJ2-5; TRBD1 matches 8 bases. The CDR3 has 15 amino acids. Germline-derived CDR1 and CDR2 are LNHDA and SQIVND (reference sequence). The V gene end was trimmed by 4 bases and the J gene end by 5 bases; junction bases not matched to a gene: 9. The CDR3 DNA is TGTGCCAGTAGTACCCCGACAGGGGCAGGGGAGACCCAGTACTTC. Protein product: CASSTPTGAGETQYF.

The V gene is TRBV7-9, the J gene TRBJ1-3; the match to TRBD1 covers 10 bases. The CDR3 length is 14 residues. The trim removed 8 bases at V and 2 bases at J, leaving 3 bases unmatched. Germline V gene sequence: CDR1 SEHNR, CDR2 FQNEAQ (reference sequence). CDR3 sequence reads: CASATGGTGNTIYF. The CDR3 DNA is TGTGCCAGCGCGACAGGGGGCACTGGAAACACCATATATTTT.

CDR3 in amino acids: CASSSGQPTYNSPLHF. Written as DNA, the CDR3 is TGTGCCAGCAGCTCTGGACAGCCCACCTATAATTCACCCCTCCACTTT. V is TRBV5-4 and J is TRBJ1-6, with D possibly matching TRBD1 (6 bases). The CDR3 has 16 amino acids. The V end lost 3 bases, the J end lost 2 bases, and 12 bases lay between the germline ends. Germline V CDR1 and CDR2: SGHNT, YYREEE (reference sequence).